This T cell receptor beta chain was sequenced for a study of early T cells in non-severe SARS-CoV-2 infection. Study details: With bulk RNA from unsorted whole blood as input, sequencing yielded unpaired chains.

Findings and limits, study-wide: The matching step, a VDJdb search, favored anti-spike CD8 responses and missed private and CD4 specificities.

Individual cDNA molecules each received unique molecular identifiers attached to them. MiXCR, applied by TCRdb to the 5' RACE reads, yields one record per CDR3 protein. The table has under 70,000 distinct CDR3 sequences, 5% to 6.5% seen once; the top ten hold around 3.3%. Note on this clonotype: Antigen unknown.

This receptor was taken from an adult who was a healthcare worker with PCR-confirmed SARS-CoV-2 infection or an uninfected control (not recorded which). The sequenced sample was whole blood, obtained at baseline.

CDR3 residues: CSVRGDGYTF. The CDR3 DNA sequence: TGCAGCGTTAGGGGGGATGGCTACACCTTC. The chain couples TRBV29-1 to TRBJ1-2; TRBD1 is a possible D gene (6 bases). CDR1 and CDR2 from the germline V gene are SQVTM and ANQGSEA. The ends were cut back, 5 bases at V and 6 bases at J, with 7 bases in the middle. The CDR3 runs 10 residues.